The 31 T cell receptor beta chains reported below all come from one sample, sequenced in a study of control samples from healthy donors and cancer patients. Measured with immunoSEQ multiplex PCR; TCRdb has only the in-frame clones, and not every one. The sample records over 200,000 clones, almost 85% being singletons. Sequenced material: PBMCs. The receptors stem from a woman aged 55-70 years with lung cancer.

The chain links TRBV6-5 to TRBJ2-1; a possible D gene is TRBD2 (7 bases). V lost 10 bases and J 8 bases, leaving 18 bases between the germline ends. CDR3 length equals 13 residues. Germline CDR1 is MNHEY and CDR2 is SVGAGI. CDR3 nucleotides: TGTGCCATAGGGGGGGGCCTGGAGGATGAGCAGTTCTTC. Translating it yields CAIGGGLEDEQFF.

This chain connects TRBV7-6 to TRBJ2-7, with 8 nucleotides matching TRBD2. The CDR3 contains 14 residues. The V segment lost 5 bases and the J segment 0 bases; nucleotides outside the gene matches: 3. CDR1 is SGHVS, CDR2 FNYEAQ, per germline. In DNA, the CDR3 is TGTGCCAGCAGCAAACTAGCGGTCTCCTACGAGCAGTACTTC. Residues: CASSKLAVSYEQYF.

The V gene is TRBV2, the J gene TRBJ2-1; 11 nucleotides match TRBD2. V lost 6 bases and J lost 7; bases outside the gene matches: 8. Looked up from germline, CDR1 is SNHLY and CDR2 is FYNNEI. The CDR3 extends over 15 amino acids. The CDR3 reads CASRLLAGVGNEQFF. The CDR3 nucleotides read TGTGCCAGCAGGTTACTAGCGGGAGTAGGTAATGAGCAGTTCTTC.

The CDR3 DNA reads TGTGCCAGCAGCTTAAGCCAGTTCTCTGGAAACACCATATATTTT. Its protein is CASSLSQFSGNTIYF. The genes are TRBV7-2 and TRBJ1-3, with D unclear. CDR1 is SGHTA, CDR2 FQGNSA, per germline. The CDR3 loop spans 15 amino acids. Trimming took 2 bases from V and 0 from J, leaving 8 bases between them. The full variable domain, rest sourced from reference TRBV7-2 and TRBJ1-3, is GAGVSQSPSNKVTEKGKDVELRCDPISGHTALYWYRQSLGQGLEFLIYFQGNSAPDKSGLPSDRFSAERTGGSVSTLTIQRTQQEDSAVYLCASSLSQFSGNTIYFGEGSWLTVV.

This chain connects TRBV10-1 to TRBJ1-2; 9 bases are a match to TRBD1. Germline CDR1 is WNHNN and CDR2 is SYGVQD (reference sequence). This CDR3 region has 14 residues. J lost 4 bases, V lost 5 bases, and 5 bases had no gene match. The CDR3 nucleotides are TGCGCCAGCAGTCCCGGGACAGGGCCCTATGGCTACACCTTC. Protein: CASSPGTGPYGYTF.

This rearrangement joins TRBV29-1 to TRBJ2-1; D gene ambiguous. The V gene's germline CDR1 is SQVTM and CDR2 ANQGSEA. This CDR3 spans 13 amino acids. Trimming left V 1 base short and J 8 bases short, with 12 bases between. The CDR3 loop reads CSVEGQVMDEQFF. The CDR3 DNA is TGCAGCGTTGAAGGCCAGGTAATGGATGAGCAGTTCTTC.

The J gene is TRBJ1-1, the V gene TRBV3-1 (or the pseudogene TRBV3-2), with no clear D. Trimming took 2 bases from V and 1 from J, leaving 11 bases between them. Germline CDR1 and CDR2: LGHDT and YNNKEL (reference sequence). The CDR3 has 15 residues. The CDR3 DNA reads as TGTGCCAGCAGCCAACTCGGCACCCGGAACACTGAAGCTTTCTTT. This sequence encodes CASSQLGTRNTEAFF.

There are a few counts of this clone. A much larger clone is a single base away; this may be a read error. The identical CDR3 is also encoded by other nucleotide sequences in the sample. DNA for the CDR3: TGTGCCAGCAGCCAAGACTCCGGCTATGGCTACACCTTC. Translating gives CASSQDSGYGYTF. The chain couples TRBV3-1 (or the pseudogene TRBV3-2) to TRBJ1-2, with D unresolved. The CDR3 length is 13 residues. Trimming removed 0 bases at V and 4 bases at J, with 6 bases between. Germline lookup yields CDR1 LGHDT and CDR2 YNNKEL (reference sequence).

The rearrangement links TRBV2 to TRBJ2-1, with 8 bases fitting TRBD2. Trimming cost V 9 bases and J 7 bases; bases outside gene matches: 14. The CDR3 extends over 15 amino acids. Germline CDR1 is SNHLY and CDR2 is FYNNEI. CDR3 in amino acids: CASEGGAGVGNEQFF. The CDR3 DNA is TGTGCCAGTGAGGGGGGAGCGGGAGTGGGGAATGAGCAGTTCTTC.

This sequence joins TRBV19 and TRBJ1-1; a weak D match, TRBD1 (5 bases). This CDR3 region has 12 residues. CDR1 and CDR2 from the germline V gene are LNHDA and SQIVND (reference sequence). V lost 9 bases, J lost 1 base, and 9 bases lay in between. CDR3 region: CASCGANTEAFF. In DNA, the CDR3 is TGTGCCAGCTGCGGGGCGAACACTGAAGCTTTCTTT.

This sequence joins TRBV7-9 and TRBJ1-3; D is perhaps TRBD1 (5 bases). Germline V gene lookup returns CDR1 SEHNR and CDR2 FQNEAQ (reference sequence). The CDR3 length is 15 residues. Deletions cut 1 base from V and 4 bases from J, with 11 bases between. The CDR3 DNA follows: TGTGCCAGCAGCTTAGGAGGGGTTGTGGGAAACACCATATATTTT. It specifies CASSLGGVVGNTIYF.

The rearrangement uses TRBV20-1 and TRBJ1-5; 7 bases are a match to TRBD1. CDR1 and CDR2 (germline): DFQATT, SNEGSKA (reference sequence). V lost 3 bases and J lost 11; bases outside the gene matches: 16. The CDR3 extends over 15 amino acids. Written as DNA, the CDR3 is TGCAGTGCTAGTGGACAGGACCTCCGCGGTTCGGCCCAGCATTTT. It encodes CSASGQDLRGSAQHF.

The V gene is TRBV19, the J gene TRBJ1-1; 8 bases match TRBD1. The CDR3 contains 17 residues. V was clipped by 4 bases and J by 4 bases; unmatched bases: 14. Germline CDR1 and CDR2: LNHDA and SQIVND (reference sequence). The CDR3 is CASSTIFRGREGTEAFF. For the CDR3, the DNA is TGTGCCAGTAGTACAATCTTCAGGGGGCGCGAGGGCACTGAAGCTTTCTTT. Using reference TRBV19 and TRBJ1-1 for the parts outside the CDR3, the full variable domain is DGGITQSPKYLFRKEGQNVTLSCEQNLNHDAMYWYRQDPGQGLRLIYYSQIVNDFQKGDIAEGYSVSREKKESFPLTVTSAQKNPTAFYLCASSTIFRGREGTEAFFGQGTRLTVV.

This rearrangement joins TRBV28 to TRBJ2-3; weak D call: TRBD1 (6 bases). Germline V gene lookup returns CDR1 MDHEN and CDR2 SYDVKM. This CDR3 has 14 residues. Trimming stripped 7 bases from V and 6 bases from J, with 17 bases between. CDR3 sequence: CASTPQGILDTQYF. The CDR3 DNA follows: TGTGCCAGCACACCCCAGGGGATATTGGATACGCAGTATTTT. Variable domain in full (rest from reference TRBV28 and TRBJ2-3): DVKVTQSSRYLVKRTGEKVFLECVQDMDHENMFWYRQDPGLGLRLIYFSYDVKMKEKGDIPEGYSVSREKKERFSLILESASTNQTSMYLCASTPQGILDTQYFGPGTRLTVL.

About this clone: The same CDR3 can be traced to other DNA sequences in this sample. This chain links TRBV14 with TRBJ2-3; no reliable D call. The CDR3 spans 14 residues. From germline, CDR1 is SGHDN and CDR2 FVKESK. V was pared by 1 base and J by 3 bases, with 8 bases between. CDR3 protein: CASSQGRHTDTQYF. The CDR3 nucleotides read TGTGCCAGCAGCCAAGGTCGACATACAGATACGCAGTATTTT.

The chain combines TRBV10-3 with TRBJ2-7; D is unclear. The CDR3 covers 14 residues. V gave up 1 base and J gave up 2 bases, with 9 bases separating them. Germline-derived CDR1 and CDR2 are ENHRY and SYGVKD. The CDR3 nucleotides are TGTGCCATCAGTGAGTTTCAGGCGGCCTACGAGCAGTACTTC. It translates to CAISEFQAAYEQYF.

V usage is TRBV7-3 and J usage is TRBJ2-5, with D uncertain. The V gene's germline CDR1 is SGHTA and CDR2 FQGTGA. The CDR3 consists of 13 residues. Trimming took off 3 bases at V and 5 bases at J, with 10 bases between the two ends. Written as DNA, the CDR3 is TGTGCCAGCAGCTTTATGCCCCTGGAGACCCAGTACTTC. Translation: CASSFMPLETQYF.

The chain uses TRBV4-2 and TRBJ1-3; 7 nucleotides line up with TRBD1. Germline V lookup: CDR1 LGHNA, CDR2 YNFKEQ. The CDR3 extends over 16 amino acids. Trimming at V came to 0 bases and at J to 4 bases, leaving 6 bases not matched to a gene. CDR3 nucleotide sequence: TGTGCCAGCAGCCAAGAGAGGGGGCGATCCGGAAACACCATATATTTT. Translating gives CASSQERGRSGNTIYF.

V usage is TRBV6-5 and J usage is TRBJ1-1; D is possibly TRBD1 (5 bases). CDR3 length equals 14 residues. Trimming left V 7 bases short and J 1 base short, with 13 bases between. The V gene's germline CDR1 is MNHEY and CDR2 SVGAGI. The CDR3 loop is CASKRAGSNTEAFF. The CDR3 DNA reads TGTGCCAGCAAACGGGCAGGGTCGAACACTGAAGCTTTCTTT.

This rearrangement joins TRBV7-2 to TRBJ2-3; D gene unclear. This CDR3 contains 13 residues. The germline gives CDR1 SGHTA, CDR2 FQGNSA. V lost 4 bases, J lost 4 bases, and 9 bases lay in between. The CDR3 protein is CASSSYSADTQYF. CDR3 in DNA: TGTGCCAGCAGCTCTTATAGTGCAGATACGCAGTATTTT.

The chain couples TRBV6-5 to TRBJ2-3; D gene ambiguous. V gave up 2 bases and J gave up 7 bases, with 16 bases separating them. This CDR3 spans 15 amino acids. Germline values: CDR1 MNHEY, CDR2 SVGAGI. This CDR3 reads CASSYVSGPSYTQYF. In DNA, the CDR3 is TGTGCCAGCAGTTACGTTTCCGGCCCAAGCTATACGCAGTATTTT.

This sequence joins TRBV19 and TRBJ2-2; 7 nucleotides align to TRBD2. The CDR3 is 14 residues long. The V gene's germline CDR1 is LNHDA and CDR2 SQIVND (reference sequence). V dropped 4 bases and J dropped 6; count of bases not matched to a gene: 5. Here the CDR3 reads CASSKNREAGELFF. DNA of the CDR3: TGTGCCAGTAGTAAGAACCGGGAGGCCGGGGAGCTGTTTTTT.

V and J are TRBV27 and TRBJ1-5; 9 bases align to TRBD1. CDR1 is MNHEY, CDR2 SMNVEV, per germline (reference sequence). The CDR3 is made up of 17 amino acids. The ends lost 6 bases at V and 2 bases at J; junction bases unmatched: 11. Here the CDR3 reads CASRLQGADIGNQPQHF. CDR3 nucleotides: TGTGCCAGCAGGCTACAGGGGGCGGATATAGGCAATCAGCCCCAGCATTTT.

CDR3: CASSFSGGYTF. The CDR3, as DNA: TGTGCCAGCAGCTTCTCAGGGGGCTACACCTTC. The rearrangement links TRBV7-9 to TRBJ1-2; possible D gene TRBD1, 5 bases. Germline-derived CDR1 and CDR2 are SEHNR and FQNEAQ (reference sequence). The length of the CDR3 is 11 residues. Trimming pared 3 bases from V and 8 bases from J, leaving 7 bases between.

This chain links TRBV10-2 with TRBJ2-7; D is undetermined. The germline V gene has CDR1 WSHSY and CDR2 SAAADI. The CDR3 covers 14 residues. The ends were cut back, 2 bases at V and 1 base at J, with 9 bases in the middle. The CDR3 DNA sequence: TGCGCCAGCAGTGAGCACCGGGCATCCTACGAGCAGTACTTC. Translation: CASSEHRASYEQYF.

V usage is TRBV5-1 and J usage is TRBJ2-3, with D perhaps TRBD1 (6 bases). V was clipped by 3 bases and J by 1 base, with 12 bases between them. Germline-derived CDR1 and CDR2 are SGHRS and YFSETQ. The length of the CDR3 is 15 residues. The CDR3: CASSSVDRRTDTQYF. CDR3 bases: TGCGCCAGCAGCTCAGTGGACAGACGCACAGATACGCAGTATTTT.

The chain couples TRBV5-5 to TRBJ2-7; possibly TRBD1 or TRBD2 for D (5 bases each). The CDR3 has 14 residues. The germline V and J ends were trimmed by 2 bases and 5 bases, with 14 bases remaining between them. The germline gives CDR1 SGHKS, CDR2 YYEKEE (reference sequence). CDR3 coding DNA: TGTGCCAGCAGCTTCACGTCCGGGGACCACGAGCAGTACTTC. Amino acid sequence: CASSFTSGDHEQYF.

This chain connects TRBV6-5 to TRBJ2-7; D is perhaps TRBD2 (5 bases). The germline V gene has CDR1 MNHEY and CDR2 SVGAGI. Between the trimmed V and J ends, which lost 6 bases and 2 bases, there was a span of 11 bases. The CDR3 has 13 amino acids. Here the CDR3 reads CASRSLGTYEQYF. The CDR3 DNA reads as TGTGCCAGCAGATCACTAGGGACCTACGAGCAGTACTTC.

The chain combines TRBV3-1 (or the pseudogene TRBV3-2) with TRBJ1-2; unclear D gene. In germline, CDR1 is LGHDT, CDR2 YNNKEL (reference sequence). The CDR3 consists of 14 residues. V was trimmed by 1 base and J by 5 bases, leaving 11 bases between them. The CDR3 spells CASSQVPVIYGYTF. The CDR3 DNA sequence: TGTGCCAGCAGCCAAGTCCCTGTTATTTATGGCTACACCTTC.

V usage is TRBV2 and J usage is TRBJ2-1; D is perhaps TRBD1 (6 bases). Germline V lookup: CDR1 SNHLY, CDR2 FYNNEI. With 5 bases removed from V and 10 bases from J, the gap between germline ends came to 15 bases. The CDR3 has 13 amino acids. CDR3 amino acids: CASSRDQDREQFF. In nucleotides, the CDR3 is TGTGCCAGCAGTCGAGATCAGGACAGAGAGCAGTTCTTC.

The rearrangement joins TRBV5-4 to TRBJ2-5; possible D gene TRBD1, 6 bases. The V and J ends lost 2 bases and 3 bases respectively, with 17 bases between them. Germline CDR1 reads SGHNT; CDR2 reads YYREEE (reference sequence). This CDR3 comprises 16 residues. CDR3 in amino acids: CASSFDRRNGEETQYF. In DNA form, the CDR3 reads TGTGCCAGCAGCTTCGACAGGCGCAACGGGGAAGAGACCCAGTACTTC.